Each of the 8 T cell receptor beta chains below was sequenced from the same sample in a study of metastatic and nonmetastatic thyroid tumors. Patients underwent thyroid surgery, and none had received any treatment before it. From the PCR reads, TCRdb re-called clones with MiXCR. The table lists almost 15,000 clones, about 29% of them singletons, with 45% to 55% in the top ten. The sequencing input was tumor tissue. The receptors derive from a male donor with papillary thyroid cancer or a benign thyroid nodule (not recorded which). Some clones in this sample may be carry-over from other donors' samples.

The chain employs TRBV5-6 and TRBJ2-7; 8 nucleotides align to TRBD2. This CDR3 is 14 amino acids long. The V and J ends lost 2 bases and 0 bases, in that order; junction bases with no gene match: 1. Germline assignment: CDR1 SGHDT and CDR2 YYEEEE. The CDR3 DNA reads as TGTGCCAGCAGCTTCAGCGGGAGCTCCTACGAGCAGTACTTC. Translation: CASSFSGSSYEQYF.

Of note for this clone: One end of the junction is discordant with germline, which a read error may explain. V usage is TRBV28 and J usage is TRBJ2-1; D possibly matches TRBD1 or TRBD2 (5 bases each). The germline V gene encodes CDR1 MDHEN and CDR2 SYDVKM. This CDR3 region has 15 residues. The CDR3 loop reads CASIPQGPLNNEQVF. The CDR3 coding sequence is TGTGCCAGCATTCCCCAGGGACCTTTAAACAATGAGCAGGTCTTC.

V and J are TRBV6-1 and TRBJ2-3; D uncertain. CDR1 MNHNS and CDR2 SASEGT come from the germline V gene. CDR3 size: 17 residues. Trimming took off 2 bases at V and 4 bases at J, with 19 bases between the two ends. CDR3 DNA sequence: TGTGCCAGCAGTGAAAGATCGGGCTTAGCAGTGTCAGATACGCAGTATTTT. Protein: CASSERSGLAVSDTQYF.

This chain uses TRBV20-1 with TRBJ1-6; 7 bases match TRBD1. The trim removed 0 bases at V and 10 bases at J, leaving 9 bases unmatched. The germline V gene has CDR1 DFQATT and CDR2 SNEGSKA (reference sequence). The length of the CDR3 is 15 residues. The CDR3 bases are TGCAGTGCTAGAGATATGGCCGACAGGGTATCACCCCTCCACTTT. This codes for CSARDMADRVSPLHF.

The J gene is TRBJ1-5, the V gene TRBV28; D is ambiguous. From germline, CDR1 is MDHEN and CDR2 SYDVKM. V shed 6 bases and J shed 2 bases, with 5 bases lying between them. The CDR3 spans 12 residues. CDR3 nucleotides: TGTGCCAGCAGCGGCGGCAATCAGCCCCAGCATTTT. Its translation: CASSGGNQPQHF.

The table lists this clone with many counts. The identical CDR3 is also encoded by other nucleotide sequences in the sample. J is TRBJ2-2 and V is TRBV30, with 8 bases lining up with TRBD1. This CDR3 is 13 amino acids long. Germline-derived CDR1 and CDR2 are GTSNPN and SVGIG (reference sequence). V was clipped by 4 bases and J by 8 bases; unmatched bases: 6. CDR3 DNA: TGTGCCTGGACAGGGGGCGCGTCGGGGGAGCTGTTTTTT. This translates into CAWTGGASGELFF.

This clone was picked up many times. The chain combines TRBV5-1 with TRBJ2-3, with TRBD2 matching over 9 bases. This CDR3 is built from 16 residues. Germline assignment: CDR1 SGHRS and CDR2 YFSETQ. After removal of 4 bases from V and 0 bases from J, the junction contained 6 bases not matched to a gene. CDR3 region: CASSMLAGASTDTQYF. CDR3 coding DNA: TGCGCCAGCAGCATGTTAGCGGGGGCTAGCACAGATACGCAGTATTTT.

This clone was seen repeatedly, ten times or more. The CDR3: CASSRARSGRANEQFF. For the CDR3, the DNA is TGTGCCAGCAGCCGCGCACGTAGCGGGAGGGCCAATGAGCAGTTCTTC. The chain couples TRBV5-4 to TRBJ2-1; TRBD2 matches 11 bases. V was clipped by 4 bases and J by 6 bases; unmatched bases: 9. The CDR3 length is 16 residues. CDR1 is SGHNT, CDR2 YYREEE, per germline (reference sequence).